The 17 T cell receptor beta chains below all came from one sample that was sequenced in a study of T cell changes during pregnancy in multiple sclerosis. Generated by immunoSEQ multiplex PCR, the TCRdb table keeps only in-frame clones and is missing some. The sample has tens of thousands of clones; around 90% are singletons. The source was CD4+ T cells from peripheral blood mononuclear cells, collected in the second trimester of pregnancy. The receptors come from a female donor in good health, enrolled as a control in a pregnancy study.

The V and J genes are TRBV5-5 and TRBJ1-3; TRBD1 matches at 9 bases. Germline-derived CDR1 and CDR2 are SGHKS and YYEKEE (reference sequence). The junction had 6 bases not matched to a gene; V was cut back by 1 base and J by 1 base. The CDR3 runs to 17 residues. CDR3 nucleotide sequence: TGTGCCAGCAGCTTGTACCCTGGGACAGGGTCTGGAAACACCATATATTTT. This gives the protein CASSLYPGTGSGNTIYF.

The chain has TRBV7-2 and TRBJ2-1; 8 bases are a match to TRBD2. The germline gives CDR1 SGHTA, CDR2 FQGNSA. Trimming at V came to 6 bases and at J to 7 bases, leaving 17 bases not matched to a gene. The CDR3 covers 17 residues. This CDR3 is CASSRRTGGNMQNEQFF. The CDR3 nucleotides read TGTGCCAGCAGTCGCCGGACGGGGGGGAATATGCAAAATGAGCAGTTCTTC.

The chain has TRBV28 and TRBJ2-7; D remains unclear. The CDR3 is 14 residues long. Germline loops: CDR1 MDHEN, CDR2 SYDVKM. The V end was cut by 7 bases, the J end by 2 bases, with 15 bases between. The CDR3 DNA reads as TGTGCCAGCATCCCAGGCGCCTTAACCTACGAGCAGTACTTC. This encodes CASIPGALTYEQYF.

The chain employs TRBV6-5 and TRBJ2-5, with 7 bases lining up with TRBD1. Trimming took 0 bases from V and 0 from J; bases not matched to a gene: 4. The CDR3 consists of 16 residues. Germline assignment: CDR1 MNHEY and CDR2 SVGAGI. The CDR3 DNA follows: TGTGCCAGCAGTTACTCGGGACAGATATACCAAGAGACCCAGTACTTC. Residues: CASSYSGQIYQETQYF.

This clone was seen a handful of times. The gene calls are TRBV28 and TRBJ1-1; 7 nucleotides align to TRBD1. CDR1 and CDR2 (germline): MDHEN, SYDVKM. The length of the CDR3 is 14 residues. V was clipped by 6 bases and J by 4 bases; unmatched bases: 8. CDR3 in amino acids: CASSRHSGGTEAFF. The CDR3 nucleotides are TGTGCCAGCAGCCGCCACTCAGGGGGCACTGAAGCTTTCTTT.

V gene TRBV7-9 combines with J gene TRBJ2-6, with D perhaps TRBD1 (6 bases). CDR1 and CDR2 (germline): SEHNR, FQNEAQ (reference sequence). The V end was cut by 5 bases, the J end by 1 base, with 15 bases between. The CDR3 totals 17 residues. In DNA, the CDR3 is TGTGCCAGCAGCGCGACCCTACAGGGATCTGGGGCCAACGTCCTGACTTTC. Its translation is CASSATLQGSGANVLTF.

This clone showed up just once. The CDR3 DNA follows: TGTGCCAGCAGCTCAATGAGAGATCAGCCCCAGCATTTT. Amino acid sequence: CASSSMRDQPQHF. The chain uses TRBV7-9 and TRBJ1-5; no clear D gene. Germline V CDR1 and CDR2: SEHNR, FQNEAQ (reference sequence). Deletions cut 4 bases from V and 5 bases from J, with 9 bases between. This CDR3 has 13 residues.

V and J are TRBV7-3 and TRBJ2-2; 7 bases match TRBD2. The CDR3 is 14 residues long. Trimming cost V 7 bases and J 7 bases; bases outside gene matches: 9. Germline CDR1 SGHTA, CDR2 FQGTGA. CDR3 DNA: TGTGCCAGCACCCCGACGGGGGGTGACGGGGAGCTGTTTTTT. Translation gives CASTPTGGDGELFF. The full variable domain, its missing parts supplied by reference TRBV7-3 and TRBJ2-2, is GAGVSQTPSNKVTEKGKYVELRCDPISGHTALYWYRQSLGQGPEFLIYFQGTGAADDSGLPNDRFFAVRPEGSVSTLKIQRTERGDSAVYLCASTPTGGDGELFFGEGSRLTVL.

The chain employs TRBV7-8 and TRBJ2-6; D might be TRBD1 (5 bases). This CDR3 is 17 amino acids long. The germline CDR1 and CDR2 sequences are SGHVS and FQNEAQ. Deletions cut 4 bases from V and 0 bases from J, with 13 bases between. CDR3 nucleotide sequence: TGTGCCAGCAGCTACAGGACGGTTCCCTCTGGGGCCAACGTCCTGACTTTC. Amino acids: CASSYRTVPSGANVLTF.

This rearrangement joins TRBV19 to TRBJ2-7; 7 nucleotides agree with TRBD2. Trimming at V came to 5 bases and at J to 1 base, leaving 5 bases not matched to a gene. CDR1 is LNHDA, CDR2 SQIVND, per germline (reference sequence). The CDR3 runs 14 residues. This CDR3 is CASSSPGGSYEQYF. The CDR3 DNA follows: TGTGCCAGTAGTTCCCCCGGGGGGTCCTACGAGCAGTACTTC.

The chain carries TRBV7-9 and TRBJ2-5; no definite D call. Germline loops: CDR1 SEHNR, CDR2 FQNEAQ (reference sequence). This CDR3 has 12 amino acids. V dropped 2 bases and J dropped 5 bases, with 6 bases sitting between them. The CDR3 spells CASSLFLETQYF. DNA for the CDR3: TGTGCCAGCAGCTTATTCTTGGAGACCCAGTACTTC.

The rearrangement joins TRBV2 to TRBJ2-3; 10 positions match TRBD2. V lost 4 bases to trimming and J lost 2 bases; unmatched junction nucleotides: 3. Germline CDR1 SNHLY, CDR2 FYNNEI. This CDR3 comprises 15 residues. The CDR3: CASSGSGGTTDTQYF. For the CDR3, the DNA is TGTGCCAGCAGTGGTAGCGGGGGGACCACAGATACGCAGTATTTT.

The V call is TRBV30, the J call TRBJ1-1; D call uncertain. V was cut by 8 bases and J by 1 base, with 8 bases left in between. In germline, CDR1 is GTSNPN, CDR2 SVGIG (reference sequence). The CDR3 is 11 residues long. Here the CDR3 DNA reads TGTGCCCTTCGCGGGAACACTGAAGCTTTCTTT. Residues: CALRGNTEAFF.

The rearrangement links TRBV30 to TRBJ1-4; the match to TRBD1 covers 7 bases. The germline gives CDR1 GTSNPN, CDR2 SVGIG (reference sequence). The V segment lost 4 bases and the J segment 9 bases; nucleotides outside the gene matches: 8. This CDR3 is 13 amino acids long. The CDR3 DNA reads as TGTGCCTGGACCCAAACAGGGGATAAAAAACTGTTTTTT. It translates to CAWTQTGDKKLFF. Full variable domain (missing parts from reference TRBV30 and TRBJ1-4): SQTIHQWPATLVQPVGSPLSLECTVEGTSNPNLYWYRQAAGRGLQLLFYSVGIGQISSEVPQNLSASRPQDRQFILSSKKLLLSDSGFYLCAWTQTGDKKLFFGSGTQLSVL.

This chain connects TRBV6-5 to TRBJ1-1; TRBD1 matches at 8 bases. CDR1 is MNHEY, CDR2 SVGAGI, per germline. The CDR3 extends over 15 amino acids. V lost 5 bases to trimming and J lost 3 bases; unmatched junction nucleotides: 8. This chain's CDR3 is CASSRRQGMHTEAFF. The DNA for the CDR3 is TGTGCCAGCAGTCGGCGACAGGGGATGCACACTGAAGCTTTCTTT.

The chain joins TRBV9 to TRBJ2-7; 7 bases are a match to TRBD1. From germline, CDR1 is SGDLS and CDR2 YYNGEE. V lost 0 bases, J lost 2 bases, and 2 bases stayed unmatched. The CDR3 spans 14 residues. In DNA form, the CDR3 reads TGTGCCAGCAGCGTAGCGACAGGGACCTACGAGCAGTACTTC. Its translation is CASSVATGTYEQYF.

The rearrangement links TRBV19 to TRBJ1-1; no clear D gene. Trimming left V 5 bases short and J 1 base short, with 17 bases between. Looked up from germline, CDR1 is LNHDA and CDR2 is SQIVND (reference sequence). CDR3 length: 16 residues. The CDR3: CASSRISGRRNTEAFF. The CDR3 DNA is TGTGCCAGTAGTCGAATATCTGGGAGGAGGAACACTGAAGCTTTCTTT. The variable domain in full, completed from reference TRBV19 and TRBJ1-1, reads DGGITQSPKYLFRKEGQNVTLSCEQNLNHDAMYWYRQDPGQGLRLIYYSQIVNDFQKGDIAEGYSVSREKKESFPLTVTSAQKNPTAFYLCASSRISGRRNTEAFFGQGTRLTVV.